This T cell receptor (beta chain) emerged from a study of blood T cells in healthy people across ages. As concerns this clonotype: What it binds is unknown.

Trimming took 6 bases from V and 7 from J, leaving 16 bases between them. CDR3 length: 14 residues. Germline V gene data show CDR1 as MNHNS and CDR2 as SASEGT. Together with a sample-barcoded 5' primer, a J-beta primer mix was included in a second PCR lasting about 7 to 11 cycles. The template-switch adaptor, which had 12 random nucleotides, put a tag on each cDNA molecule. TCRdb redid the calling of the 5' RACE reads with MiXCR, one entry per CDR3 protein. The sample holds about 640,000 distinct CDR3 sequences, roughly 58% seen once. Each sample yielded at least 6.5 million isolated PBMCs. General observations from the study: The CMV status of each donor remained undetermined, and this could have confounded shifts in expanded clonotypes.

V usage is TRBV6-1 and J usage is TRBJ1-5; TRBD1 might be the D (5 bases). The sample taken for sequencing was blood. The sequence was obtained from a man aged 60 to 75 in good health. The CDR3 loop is CASRPPGTGQPQHF. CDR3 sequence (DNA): TGTGCCAGCAGGCCCCCAGGGACTGGACAGCCCCAGCATTTT.